A selection of T cell receptor beta chains follows, all from one sample in a study of siplizumab effects on memory and regulatory T cells. Measured with immunoSEQ multiplex PCR; TCRdb has only the in-frame clones, and not every one. The sample holds more than 95,000 clones, about 94% seen once. The sample was non-Treg CD4+ T cells sorted from blood. The origin of the receptors is a human donor in good health. Both conserved end residues are part of each CDR3. D genes are given only for firm matches. Only part of the rows carry a size: once, few, many, or a class if the clone is expanded.

>TRBV5-4|NA|NA|TRBJ2-6
CASSLPPSSGANVLTF
TGTGCCAGCAGCCTGCCACCAAGCTCTGGGGCCAACGTCCTGACTTTC
>TRBV5-1|NA|TRBD2|TRBJ2-3
CASSLSVAGRTDTQYF
TGCGCCAGCAGCTTGTCCGTAGCGGGTCGCACAGATACGCAGTATTTT
>TRBV27|NA|NA|TRBJ2-2
CASSFRDSLNTGELFF
TGTGCCAGCAGTTTCCGGGATAGTTTGAACACCGGGGAGCTGTTTTTT
>TRBV7-9|NA|NA|TRBJ1-3
CASSFNEGNTIYF
TGTGCCAGCAGCTTTAATGAGGGAAACACCATATATTTT
>TRBV6-1|NA|TRBD2|TRBJ2-2
CASSLAGANTGELFF
TGTGCCAGCAGCCTAGCGGGGGCGAACACCGGGGAGCTGTTTTTT
>TRBV27|NA|TRBD1|TRBJ2-3
CASSLVPDRVADTQYF
TGTGCCAGCAGTTTAGTTCCGGACAGGGTTGCAGATACGCAGTATTTT
>TRBV9|NA|NA|TRBJ2-1
CASSLNTGTEQFF
TGTGCCAGCAGCCTTAACACAGGGACTGAGCAGTTCTTC
>TRBV28|once|TRBD1|TRBJ2-7
CASSFPHRGQSYEQYF
TGTGCCAGCAGTTTCCCGCACAGGGGGCAGTCCTACGAGCAGTACTTC
>TRBV5-1|NA|TRBD2|TRBJ2-1
CASISSTSGNNEQFF
TGCGCCAGCATCTCCTCGACTAGCGGGAACAATGAGCAGTTCTTC
>TRBV21-1|NA|NA|TRBJ1-3
CASKASNIPPSSGNTIYF
TGTGCCAGCAAGGCGTCCAACATACCCCCGAGCTCTGGAAACACCATATATTTT
>TRBV19|NA|TRBD2|TRBJ2-7
CASSFLSGGEQYF
TGTGCCAGTAGTTTCCTCAGCGGGGGTGAGCAGTACTTC
>TRBV9|NA|NA|TRBJ2-7
CASSAGPIDEQYF
TGTGCCAGCAGCGCTGGGCCTATTGACGAGCAGTACTTC
>TRBV6-5|NA|NA|TRBJ2-3
CASSFRVADTQYF
TGTGCCAGCAGTTTCAGGGTCGCAGATACGCAGTATTTT
>TRBV6-5|once|NA|TRBJ1-3
CASSRRGSGNTIYF
TGTGCCAGCAGTAGGAGGGGCTCTGGAAACACCATATATTTT
>TRBV6-5|NA|NA|TRBJ2-4
CASSFLVAKNIQYF
TGTGCCAGCAGTTTCTTAGTGGCCAAAAACATTCAGTACTTC
>TRBV5-1|NA|TRBD2|TRBJ2-1
CASSRTLAGVYNEQFF
TGCGCCAGCAGCCGGACGCTAGCGGGGGTTTACAATGAGCAGTTCTTC
>TRBV5-1|NA|NA|TRBJ2-3
CASSINGGTDTQYF
TGCGCCAGCAGCATAAACGGGGGCACAGATACGCAGTATTTT
>TRBV5-3|NA|NA|TRBJ2-5
CAIRPAGWGKTQYF
TGTGCCATTAGACCGGCGGGATGGGGAAAGACCCAGTACTTC
>TRBV6-1|NA|TRBD2|TRBJ2-3
CASRGRGGPDTQYF
TGTGCCAGCAGAGGGCGGGGGGGCCCAGATACGCAGTATTTT
>TRBV29-1|NA|NA|TRBJ2-7
CSVERDNYEQYF
TGCAGCGTTGAAAGGGACAACTACGAGCAGTACTTC
>TRBV27|NA|NA|TRBJ1-5
CASSLEGYGNQPQHF
TGTGCCAGCAGTTTAGAGGGGTACGGCAATCAGCCCCAGCATTTT
>TRBV7-9|NA|NA|TRBJ1-1
CASSPLRGGVGEAFF
TGTGCCAGCAGCCCCCTCCGAGGGGGGGTCGGTGAAGCTTTCTTT